This section outlines one T cell receptor beta chain sequence together with its context. Its antigen is undetermined. Blood specimens came from baseline, cycle 4 day 1, and cycle 7 day 1. Germline lookup yields CDR1 MNHEY and CDR2 SMNVEV (reference sequence). V gave up 6 bases and J gave up 4 bases, with 16 bases separating them. The CDR3 is made up of 16 amino acids. These data come from a study of OX40 agonist ivuxolimab in advanced cancers. Study at large: While on treatment, patients had intravenous ivuxolimab at 0.01 to 10 mg/kg every 2 weeks. Males comprised 70% to 85% of the group, whose mean age was roughly 64 years (range 23 to 79).

This table comes from immunoSEQ multiplex PCR, and its TCRdb copy is limited to in-frame clones, with some not included. Here the sample spans 25,000 or so clones, over 70% being singletons. Findings and limits, study-wide: At doses 0.1 to 3.0 mg/kg, CD4+ and CD8+ clones expanded.

The specimen was CD4+ or CD8+ T cells sorted from blood, collected in a trial of the OX40 agonist ivuxolimab. This sequence originates from an adult with an advanced solid tumor such as melanoma, head and neck, liver or kidney cancer. The chain has TRBV27 and TRBJ1-6, with a weak D call TRBD1 (5 bases). CDR3 nucleotide sequence: TGTGCCAGCAGAGGCGGGCAGGGACTATATAATTCACCCCTCCACTTT. It translates to CASRGGQGLYNSPLHF.